One TCR beta chain is described in this entry. Using immunoSEQ multiplex PCR, the repertoire was profiled, and TCRdb retains in-frame clones only, with some absent. The sample lists fewer than 300,000 clones; approximately 86% were seen once. This sample was included in a study of blood T cell repertoires in COVID-19. The J segment lost 7 bases and the V segment lost 7 bases, leaving 5 bases of the junction unmatched. This CDR3 has 14 residues. Germline CDR1 reads MNHEY; CDR2 reads SMNVEV (reference sequence). This TCR was recovered from a man aged 40-55 years who had recovered from COVID-19. Specimen: peripheral blood. The chain carries TRBV27 and TRBJ2-1; 12 bases are shared with TRBD2. CDR3 loop: CASNGLAGGNEQFF. The CDR3 nucleotides read TGTGCCAGCAACGGGCTAGCGGGAGGGAATGAGCAGTTCTTC.